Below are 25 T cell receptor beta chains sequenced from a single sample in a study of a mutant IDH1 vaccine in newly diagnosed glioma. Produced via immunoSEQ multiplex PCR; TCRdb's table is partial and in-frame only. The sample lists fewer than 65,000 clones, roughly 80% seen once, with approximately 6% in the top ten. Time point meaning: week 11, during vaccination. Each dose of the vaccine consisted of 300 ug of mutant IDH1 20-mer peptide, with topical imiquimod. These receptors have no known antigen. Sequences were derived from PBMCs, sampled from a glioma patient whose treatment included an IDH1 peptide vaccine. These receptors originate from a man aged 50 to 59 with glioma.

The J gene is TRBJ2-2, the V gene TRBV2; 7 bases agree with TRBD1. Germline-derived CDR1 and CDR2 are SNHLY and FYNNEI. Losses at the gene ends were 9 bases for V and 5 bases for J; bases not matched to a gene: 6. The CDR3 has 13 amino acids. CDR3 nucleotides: TGTGCCAGTACCGGGACAGTAACCGGGGAGCTGTTTTTT. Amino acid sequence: CASTGTVTGELFF.

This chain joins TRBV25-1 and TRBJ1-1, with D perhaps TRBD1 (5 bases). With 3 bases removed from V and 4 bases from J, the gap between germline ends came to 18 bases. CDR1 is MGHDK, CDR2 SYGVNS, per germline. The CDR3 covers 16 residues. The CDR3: CASSDGPTGRGTEAFF. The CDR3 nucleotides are TGTGCCAGCAGTGACGGTCCGACGGGGAGGGGCACTGAAGCTTTCTTT. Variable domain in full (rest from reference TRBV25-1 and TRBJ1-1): EADIYQTPRYLVIGTGKKITLECSQTMGHDKMYWYQQDPGMELHLIHYSYGVNSTEKGDLSSESTVSRIRTEHFPLTLESARPSHTSQYLCASSDGPTGRGTEAFFGQGTRLTVV.

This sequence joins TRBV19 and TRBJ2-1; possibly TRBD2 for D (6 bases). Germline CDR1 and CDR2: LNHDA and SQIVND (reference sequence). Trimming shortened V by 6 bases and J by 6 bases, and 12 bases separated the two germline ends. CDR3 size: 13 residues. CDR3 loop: CASSSGLSNEQFF. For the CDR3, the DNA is TGTGCCAGTAGCTCGGGACTGTCCAATGAGCAGTTCTTC.

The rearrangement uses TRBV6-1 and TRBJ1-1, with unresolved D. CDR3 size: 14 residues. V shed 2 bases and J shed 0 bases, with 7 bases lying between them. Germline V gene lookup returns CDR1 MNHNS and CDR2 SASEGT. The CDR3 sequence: CASSESALNTEAFF. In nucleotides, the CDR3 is TGTGCCAGCAGTGAATCAGCCTTGAACACTGAAGCTTTCTTT.

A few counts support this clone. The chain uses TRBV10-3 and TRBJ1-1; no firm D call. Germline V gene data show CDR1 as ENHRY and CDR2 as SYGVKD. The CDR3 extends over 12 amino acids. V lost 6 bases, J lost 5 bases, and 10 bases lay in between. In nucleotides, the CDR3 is TGTGCCATCAGCGGACCGGAGACTGAAGCTTTCTTT. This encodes CAISGPETEAFF.

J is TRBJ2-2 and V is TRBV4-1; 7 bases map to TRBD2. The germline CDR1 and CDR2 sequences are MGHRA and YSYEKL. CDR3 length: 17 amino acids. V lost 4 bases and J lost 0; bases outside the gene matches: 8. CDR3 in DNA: TGCGCCAGCAGCCCCCTAAGAGGACTAGCGAACACCGGGGAGCTGTTTTTT. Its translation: CASSPLRGLANTGELFF.

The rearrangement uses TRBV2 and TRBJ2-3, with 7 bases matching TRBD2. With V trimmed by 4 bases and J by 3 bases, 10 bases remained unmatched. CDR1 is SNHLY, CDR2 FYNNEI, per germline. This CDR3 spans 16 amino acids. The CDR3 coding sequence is TGTGCCAGCAGTGCCCAACTAGCGCGGGGTACAGATACGCAGTATTTT. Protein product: CASSAQLARGTDTQYF.

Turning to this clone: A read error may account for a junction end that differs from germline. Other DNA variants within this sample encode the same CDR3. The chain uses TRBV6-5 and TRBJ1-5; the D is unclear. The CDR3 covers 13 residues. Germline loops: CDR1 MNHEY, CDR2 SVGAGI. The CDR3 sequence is CASSLNSNQPQHF. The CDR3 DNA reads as TGTGCCAGTAGTTTGAATAGCAATCAGCCCCAGCATTTT.

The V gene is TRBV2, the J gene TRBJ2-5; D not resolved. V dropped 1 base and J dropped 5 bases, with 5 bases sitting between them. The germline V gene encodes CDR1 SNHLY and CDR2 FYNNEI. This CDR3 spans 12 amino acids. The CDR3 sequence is CASSEEEETQYF. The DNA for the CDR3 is TGTGCCAGCAGTGAAGAGGAGGAGACCCAGTACTTC.

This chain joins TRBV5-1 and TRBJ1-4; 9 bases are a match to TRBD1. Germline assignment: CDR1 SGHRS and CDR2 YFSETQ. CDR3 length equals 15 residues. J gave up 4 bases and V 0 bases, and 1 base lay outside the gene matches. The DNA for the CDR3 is TGCGCCAGCAGCTTGGGGGACAGGGATAATGAAAAACTGTTTTTT. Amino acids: CASSLGDRDNEKLFF.

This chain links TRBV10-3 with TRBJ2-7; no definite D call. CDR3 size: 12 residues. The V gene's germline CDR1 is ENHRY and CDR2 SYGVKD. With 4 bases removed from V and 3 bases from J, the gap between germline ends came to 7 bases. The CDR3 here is CAISVTGYEQYF. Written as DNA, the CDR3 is TGTGCCATCAGTGTAACGGGCTACGAGCAGTACTTC.

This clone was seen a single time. The CDR3 is CASSLGTSKETQYF. The CDR3 region has the DNA TGTGCCAGCAGCCTCGGGACTAGTAAAGAGACCCAGTACTTC. The rearrangement joins TRBV11-3 to TRBJ2-5; TRBD2 matches at 8 bases. There are 14 residues in the CDR3. Germline trimming cut 5 bases from V and 3 bases from J; bases unmatched to any gene: 5. The V gene's germline CDR1 is SGHNT and CDR2 YENEEA.

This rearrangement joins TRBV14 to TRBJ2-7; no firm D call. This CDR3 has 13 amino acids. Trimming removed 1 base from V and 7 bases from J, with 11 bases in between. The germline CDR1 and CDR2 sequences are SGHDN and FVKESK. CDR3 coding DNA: TGTGCCAGCAGCCAAGGGTTCCTGAGGGAGCAGTACTTC. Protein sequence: CASSQGFLREQYF. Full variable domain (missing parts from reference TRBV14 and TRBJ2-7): EAGVTQFPSHSVIEKGQTVTLRCDPISGHDNLYWYRRVMGKEIKFLLHFVKESKQDESGMPNNRFLAERTGGTYSTLKVQPAELEDSGVYFCASSQGFLREQYFGPGTRLTVT.

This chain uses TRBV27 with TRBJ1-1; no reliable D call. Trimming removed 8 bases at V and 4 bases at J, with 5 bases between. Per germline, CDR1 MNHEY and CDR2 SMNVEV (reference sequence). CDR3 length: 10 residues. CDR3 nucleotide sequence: TGTGCCAGCGGGTTCACTGAAGCTTTCTTT. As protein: CASGFTEAFF.

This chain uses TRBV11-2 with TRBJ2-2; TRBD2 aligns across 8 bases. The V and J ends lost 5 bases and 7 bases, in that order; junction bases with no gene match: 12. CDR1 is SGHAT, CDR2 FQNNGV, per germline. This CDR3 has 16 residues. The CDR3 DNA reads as TGTGCCAGCAGCGGGGATGCGATAGCGGGGCGCGGGGAGCTGTTTTTT. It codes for CASSGDAIAGRGELFF.

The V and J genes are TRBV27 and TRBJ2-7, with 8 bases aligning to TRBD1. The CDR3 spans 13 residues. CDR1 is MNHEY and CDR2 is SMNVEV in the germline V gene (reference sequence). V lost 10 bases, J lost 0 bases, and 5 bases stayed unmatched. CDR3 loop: CATADRASYEQYF. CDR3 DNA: TGTGCCACCGCGGACAGGGCCTCCTACGAGCAGTACTTC.

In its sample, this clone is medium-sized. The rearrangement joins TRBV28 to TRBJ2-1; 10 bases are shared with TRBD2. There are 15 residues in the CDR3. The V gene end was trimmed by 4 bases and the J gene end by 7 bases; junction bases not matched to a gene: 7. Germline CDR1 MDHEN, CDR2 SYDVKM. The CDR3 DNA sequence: TGTGCCAGCAGTTCGAGCGGGGGGGTTTCGAATGAGCAGTTCTTC. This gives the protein CASSSSGGVSNEQFF. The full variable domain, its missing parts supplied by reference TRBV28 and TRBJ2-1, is DVKVTQSSRYLVKRTGEKVFLECVQDMDHENMFWYRQDPGLGLRLIYFSYDVKMKEKGDIPEGYSVSREKKERFSLILESASTNQTSMYLCASSSSGGVSNEQFFGPGTRLTVL.

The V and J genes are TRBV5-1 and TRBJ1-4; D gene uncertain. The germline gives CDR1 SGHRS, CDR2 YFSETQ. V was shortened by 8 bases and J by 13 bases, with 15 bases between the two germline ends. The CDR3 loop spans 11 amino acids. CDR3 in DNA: TGCGCCAGTAGCCCGGAGAGGAGACTGTTTTTT. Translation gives CASSPERRLFF.

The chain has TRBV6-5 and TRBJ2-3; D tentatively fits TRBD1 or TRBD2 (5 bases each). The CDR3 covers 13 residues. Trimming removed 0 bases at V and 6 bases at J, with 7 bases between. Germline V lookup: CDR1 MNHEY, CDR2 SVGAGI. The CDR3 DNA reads TGTGCCAGCAGTTACTCACGGGGCGATACGCAGTATTTT. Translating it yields CASSYSRGDTQYF.

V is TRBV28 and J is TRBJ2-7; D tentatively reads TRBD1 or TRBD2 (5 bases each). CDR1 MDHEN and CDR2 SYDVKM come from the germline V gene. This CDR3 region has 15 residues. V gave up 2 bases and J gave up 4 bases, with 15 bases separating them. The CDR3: CASSLGWGRGYEQYF. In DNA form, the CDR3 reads TGTGCCAGCAGTTTAGGGTGGGGACGGGGATACGAGCAGTACTTC. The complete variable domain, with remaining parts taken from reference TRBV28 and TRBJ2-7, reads DVKVTQSSRYLVKRTGEKVFLECVQDMDHENMFWYRQDPGLGLRLIYFSYDVKMKEKGDIPEGYSVSREKKERFSLILESASTNQTSMYLCASSLGWGRGYEQYFGPGTRLTVT.

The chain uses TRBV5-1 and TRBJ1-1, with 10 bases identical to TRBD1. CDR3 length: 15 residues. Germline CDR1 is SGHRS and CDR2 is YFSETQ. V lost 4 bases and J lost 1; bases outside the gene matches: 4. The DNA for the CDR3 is TGCGCCAGCAGCAGCGGACAGGGGGAGAACACTGAAGCTTTCTTT. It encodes CASSSGQGENTEAFF.

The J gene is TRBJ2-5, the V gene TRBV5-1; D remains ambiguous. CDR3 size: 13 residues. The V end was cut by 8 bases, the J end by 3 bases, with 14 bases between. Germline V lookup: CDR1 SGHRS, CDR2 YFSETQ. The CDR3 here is CASSTVQEETQYF. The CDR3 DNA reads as TGCGCCAGTTCCACAGTCCAGGAAGAGACCCAGTACTTC.

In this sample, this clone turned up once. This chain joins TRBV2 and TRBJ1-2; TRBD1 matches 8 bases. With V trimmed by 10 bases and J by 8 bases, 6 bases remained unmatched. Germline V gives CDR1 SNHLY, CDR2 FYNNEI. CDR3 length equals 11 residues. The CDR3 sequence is CATDRVGGYTF. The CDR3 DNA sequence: TGTGCCACGGACAGGGTGGGGGGCTACACCTTC. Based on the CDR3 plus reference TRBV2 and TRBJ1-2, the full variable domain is EPEVTQTPSHQVTQMGQEVILRCVPISNHLYFYWYRQILGQKVEFLVSFYNNEISEKSEIFDDQFSVERPDGSNFTLKIRSTKLEDSAMYFCATDRVGGYTFGSGTRLTVV.

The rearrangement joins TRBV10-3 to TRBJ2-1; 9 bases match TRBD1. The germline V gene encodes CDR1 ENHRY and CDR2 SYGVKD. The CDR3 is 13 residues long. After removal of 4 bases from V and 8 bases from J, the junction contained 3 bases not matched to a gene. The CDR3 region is CAISGTGDDEQFF. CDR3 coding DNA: TGTGCCATCAGTGGGACAGGGGACGATGAGCAGTTCTTC.

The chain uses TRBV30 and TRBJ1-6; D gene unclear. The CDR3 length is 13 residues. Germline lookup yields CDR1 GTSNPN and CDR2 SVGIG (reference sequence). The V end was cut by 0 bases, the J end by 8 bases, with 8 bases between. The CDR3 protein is CAWSVRLDSPLHF. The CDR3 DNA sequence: TGTGCCTGGAGTGTACGACTGGATTCACCCCTCCACTTT.